A single sample gave rise to the 31 T cell receptor beta chains below, sequenced in a study of CD8+CD57+ T cells in acquired aplastic anemia. For sequencing, patients were chosen who had shown expansion of CD8+CD57+ cells by flow cytometry. TCR beta VDJ combinations and CDR3 sequences were profiled from genomic DNA. A single record per CDR3 protein comes from TCRdb applying MiXCR to the reads. The table shows 160,000 or so distinct CDR3 sequences, with 40% to 50% occurring only once. Sequenced: sorted CD4+, CD8+, or CD8+CD57+ T cells (not recorded which) from PBMCs. The receptors come from a human donor with aplastic anemia.

This clonotype was detected a few times. The V and J genes are TRBV19 and TRBJ1-2; TRBD1 matches at 7 bases. The CDR3 totals 14 residues. With 5 bases clipped from V and 7 bases from J, the junction kept 10 bases outside the gene matches. The germline gives CDR1 LNHDA, CDR2 SQIVND (reference sequence). The CDR3 loop is CASSLIDRAAGYTF. DNA for the CDR3: TGTGCCAGTAGTCTGATAGACAGGGCCGCTGGCTACACCTTC.

This clonotype was detected ten times or more. This chain connects TRBV5-6 to TRBJ2-5; 8 bases map to TRBD1. V lost 2 bases, J lost 6 bases, and 6 bases stayed unmatched. The CDR3 totals 14 residues. In germline, CDR1 is SGHDT, CDR2 YYEEEE. Written as DNA, the CDR3 is TGTGCCAGCAGCTTAGTGGGACAGGACCAGACCCAGTACTTC. Protein sequence: CASSLVGQDQTQYF.

This clonotype was counted ten times or more. The chain couples TRBV11-2 to TRBJ2-1; TRBD1 matches at 10 bases. Germline CDR1 is SGHAT and CDR2 is FQNNGV. The CDR3 covers 16 residues. The junction had 13 bases not matched to a gene; V was cut back by 5 bases and J by 9 bases. The CDR3 coding sequence is TGTGCCAGCAGCCGACAGGGGGCGCGGGGATTGAGTGAGCAGTTCTTC. Amino acids: CASSRQGARGLSEQFF.

On this clonotype: A read error may explain this, as a much larger clone is one base away. The chain combines TRBV19 with TRBJ2-3; a weak D match, TRBD1 (6 bases). The CDR3 spans 16 residues. Germline CDR1 and CDR2: LNHDA and SQIVND (reference sequence). The CDR3 reads CASSADRRPILDMQYF. CDR3 nucleotide sequence: TGTGCCAGTAGCGCCGACAGGCGCCCGATTTTAGATATGCAGTATTTT.

V usage is TRBV10-3 and J usage is TRBJ1-2; no definite D call. The V gene lost 3 bases and the J gene lost 12 bases, with 14 bases spanning the gap. Germline V gene lookup returns CDR1 ENHRY and CDR2 SYGVKD. This CDR3 has 12 amino acids. CDR3 DNA sequence: TGTGCCATCAGTGAATGGGAACCTGGAAACACCTTC. This sequence encodes CAISEWEPGNTF.

The chain joins TRBV2 to TRBJ2-2; 7 bases map to TRBD2. The junction had 1 base not matched to a gene; V was cut back by 6 bases and J by 3 bases. This CDR3 spans 13 amino acids. Germline-derived CDR1 and CDR2 are SNHLY and FYNNEI. CDR3 sequence: CASRAGYTGELFF. The CDR3 DNA reads TGTGCCAGCAGAGCGGGATACACCGGGGAGCTGTTTTTT.

This clonotype was found many times. The V gene is TRBV5-1, the J gene TRBJ2-7, with D perhaps TRBD1 (6 bases). The CDR3 loop spans 14 amino acids. The ends were cut back, 0 bases at V and 5 bases at J, with 12 bases in the middle. Germline V lookup: CDR1 SGHRS, CDR2 YFSETQ. The CDR3 protein is CASSLAAGDHEQYF. The CDR3, as DNA: TGCGCCAGCAGCTTGGCCGCAGGGGACCACGAGCAGTACTTC.

CDR3 residues: CAISVSQEIPYNEQFF. CDR3 DNA sequence: TGTGCCATCAGTGTATCACAGGAGATCCCGTACAATGAGCAGTTCTTC. The chain combines TRBV10-3 with TRBJ2-1; D might be TRBD1 (5 bases). V lost 4 bases and J 4 bases, leaving 17 bases between the germline ends. Germline V lookup: CDR1 ENHRY, CDR2 SYGVKD. The CDR3 is 16 residues long.

This clonotype has ten or more counts. The J gene is TRBJ1-2, the V gene TRBV20-1, with unresolved D. This CDR3 has 13 amino acids. V dropped 5 bases and J dropped 0 bases, with 10 bases sitting between them. Germline loops: CDR1 DFQATT, CDR2 SNEGSKA (reference sequence). The CDR3 is CSAADTTNYGYTF. The CDR3 region has the DNA TGCAGTGCTGCTGACACCACTAACTATGGCTACACCTTC.

This clonotype was detected many times. The chain is built from TRBV11-2 and TRBJ2-7; TRBD1 is a possible D gene (6 bases). The V gene's germline CDR1 is SGHAT and CDR2 FQNNGV. V lost 3 bases and J 3 bases, leaving 18 bases between the germline ends. The CDR3 has 16 amino acids. The CDR3 region has the DNA TGTGCCAGCAGCTTCTCCCAGGGGATAGGAGGCTACGAGCAGTACTTC. Encoded protein: CASSFSQGIGGYEQYF.

The V gene is TRBV25-1, the J gene TRBJ2-3, with 8 bases identical to TRBD2. Losses at the gene ends were 8 bases for V and 8 bases for J; bases not matched to a gene: 12. There are 14 residues in the CDR3. The V gene's germline CDR1 is MGHDK and CDR2 SYGVNS. The CDR3 is CASGLLAVSSTQYF. CDR3 in DNA: TGTGCCAGCGGCCTACTAGCGGTTAGTAGTACGCAGTATTTT.

The chain uses TRBV20-1 and TRBJ2-5; tentatively, D is TRBD2 (5 bases). The V end was cut by 1 base, the J end by 5 bases, with 8 bases between. The CDR3 totals 12 residues. CDR1 and CDR2 from the germline V gene are DFQATT and SNEGSKA (reference sequence). Here the CDR3 reads CSARGTGETQYF. The CDR3, as DNA: TGCAGTGCTAGAGGGACGGGGGAGACCCAGTACTTC.

In the case of this clonotype: This clone may be a read error of a much larger clone one base away. The chain is built from TRBV3-1 and TRBJ2-7; no firm D call. V gave up 4 bases and J gave up 2 bases, with 12 bases separating them. The CDR3 is 14 residues long. CDR1 and CDR2 (germline): LGHDT, YNNKEL (reference sequence). The CDR3: CASSRGVGPYEQYF. CDR3 DNA sequence: TGTGCCAGCAGCCGCGGAGTCGGCCCCTACGAGCAGTACTTC.

This chain connects TRBV5-1 to TRBJ2-1; 9 bases map to TRBD2. The trim removed 4 bases at V and 7 bases at J, leaving 12 bases unmatched. The CDR3 length is 16 residues. The germline CDR1 and CDR2 sequences are SGHRS and YFSETQ. CDR3 residues: CASSLDGGGALNEQFF. The CDR3 DNA reads TGCGCCAGCAGCCTGGACGGCGGGGGGGCCTTAAATGAGCAGTTCTTC.

This chain connects TRBV5-5 to TRBJ2-5; TRBD1 matches 12 bases. Germline loops: CDR1 SGHKS, CDR2 YYEKEE (reference sequence). Trimming removed 5 bases from V and 4 bases from J; junction bases left unmatched: 6. This CDR3 spans 15 amino acids. CDR3: CASSPGTGGPETQYF. DNA for the CDR3: TGTGCCAGCAGTCCCGGGACAGGGGGCCCAGAGACCCAGTACTTC.

This clonotype was seen more than once but under ten times. The rearrangement uses TRBV15 and TRBJ2-1, with 8 bases matching TRBD2. The V and J ends lost 3 bases and 8 bases, in that order; junction bases with no gene match: 15. CDR1 is LNHNV, CDR2 YYDKDF, per germline (reference sequence). The CDR3 is made up of 17 amino acids. The CDR3 is CATSSGNLAGTRDEQFF. The DNA of the CDR3 is TGTGCCACCAGCAGCGGTAATTTAGCGGGGACGAGAGATGAGCAGTTCTTC.

This clonotype was seen a handful of times. The rearrangement uses TRBV15 and TRBJ2-5, with unresolved D. This CDR3 has 15 residues. Trimming stripped 0 bases from V and 1 base from J, with 9 bases between. Germline V gene lookup returns CDR1 LNHNV and CDR2 YYDKDF (reference sequence). In DNA form, the CDR3 reads TGTGCCACCAGCAGAGATGGAAGGAGCCAAGAGACCCAGTACTTC. Translation: CATSRDGRSQETQYF.

This clonotype was seen at least ten times. The chain recombines TRBV12-3 or TRBV12-4 with TRBJ2-5; 15 nucleotides align to TRBD2. CDR3 length: 16 amino acids. J gave up 4 bases and V 6 bases, and 6 bases lay outside the gene matches. The CDR3 DNA is TGTGCCAGCAGCCGGACTAGCGGGGGGGCGGGAGAGACCCAGTACTTC. Translating gives CASSRTSGGAGETQYF.

The chain employs TRBV19 and TRBJ1-1; no clear D. The CDR3 contains 11 residues. Germline V CDR1 and CDR2: LNHDA, SQIVND (reference sequence). The V and J ends lost 5 bases and 8 bases respectively, with 9 bases between them. This CDR3 reads CASSGDYEAFF. CDR3 nucleotide sequence: TGTGCCAGTAGTGGTGATTACGAAGCTTTCTTT.

This clonotype was counted many times. In DNA form, the CDR3 reads TGCAGTGCTAGTCCGGGACAGGGCATTGAAAAACTGTTTTTT. Amino acid sequence: CSASPGQGIEKLFF. The V gene is TRBV20-1, the J gene TRBJ1-4; 9 bases agree with TRBD1. The CDR3 runs 14 residues. Per germline, CDR1 DFQATT and CDR2 SNEGSKA (reference sequence). J lost 7 bases, V lost 3 bases, and 6 bases had no gene match.

V and J are TRBV19 and TRBJ2-5, with a tentative D call TRBD2 (5 bases). The V end lost 4 bases, the J end lost 5 bases, and 8 bases lay between the germline ends. CDR3 length: 12 residues. CDR1 is LNHDA, CDR2 SQIVND, per germline (reference sequence). The CDR3 DNA reads as TGTGCCAGTAGTAATACTAGGGAGACCCAGTACTTC. It translates to CASSNTRETQYF.

The chain carries TRBV19 and TRBJ1-3, with D possibly matching TRBD1 (5 bases). V dropped 4 bases and J dropped 4 bases, with 8 bases sitting between them. The CDR3 runs to 13 residues. Germline V CDR1 and CDR2: LNHDA, SQIVND (reference sequence). The CDR3 reads CASSNRGGNTIYF. The CDR3 region has the DNA TGTGCCAGTAGTAATAGGGGAGGAAACACCATATATTTT.

This clonotype was counted a few times. The genes are TRBV25-1 and TRBJ2-3; tentatively, D is TRBD1 or TRBD2 (5 bases each). Germline V gives CDR1 MGHDK, CDR2 SYGVNS. The V gene lost 11 bases and the J gene lost 0 bases, with 18 bases spanning the gap. CDR3 length: 15 residues. CDR3 DNA sequence: TGTGCCTCTTCCCCGGGGCTTTTTAGCACAGATACGCAGTATTTT. It specifies CASSPGLFSTDTQYF.

This chain links TRBV10-1 with TRBJ1-2, with 9 bases matching TRBD1. The J segment lost 2 bases and the V segment lost 4 bases, leaving 5 bases of the junction unmatched. Germline V lookup: CDR1 WNHNN, CDR2 SYGVQD (reference sequence). The CDR3 contains 15 residues. CDR3 in DNA: TGCGCCAGCAGTGCTCGGGACAGGGCCAACTATGGCTACACCTTC. The encoded protein is CASSARDRANYGYTF.

This clonotype has ten or more counts. V usage is TRBV19 and J usage is TRBJ2-5; D uncertain. With 3 bases removed from V and 4 bases from J, the gap between germline ends came to 12 bases. The CDR3 is 14 amino acids. Germline V gene data show CDR1 as LNHDA and CDR2 as SQIVND (reference sequence). This CDR3 reads CASSMAASSETQYF. The CDR3 DNA reads TGTGCCAGTAGTATGGCAGCGTCTTCAGAGACCCAGTACTTC.

The rearrangement uses TRBV7-8 and TRBJ2-6; D unclear. Looked up from germline, CDR1 is SGHVS and CDR2 is FQNEAQ. This CDR3 contains 16 residues. Trimming took off 5 bases at V and 3 bases at J, with 14 bases between the two ends. The chain's CDR3 is CASSQDDLSGANVLTF. The CDR3 DNA is TGTGCCAGCAGCCAAGACGATCTAAGTGGGGCCAACGTCCTGACTTTC. Full variable domain (missing parts from reference TRBV7-8 and TRBJ2-6): GAGVSQSPRYKVAKRGQDVALRCDPISGHVSLFWYQQALGQGPEFLTYFQNEAQLDKSGLPSDRFFAERPEGSVSTLKIQRTQQEDSAVYLCASSQDDLSGANVLTFGAGSRLTVL.

This chain joins TRBV5-1 and TRBJ2-1; D uncertain. The CDR3 is 15 residues long. With 4 bases removed from V and 2 bases from J, the gap between germline ends came to 13 bases. CDR1 is SGHRS, CDR2 YFSETQ, per germline. Here the CDR3 reads CASSVVDGTYNEQFF. The DNA for the CDR3 is TGCGCCAGCAGCGTTGTAGATGGCACCTACAATGAGCAGTTCTTC.

This sequence joins TRBV7-9 and TRBJ2-3; D unclear. The V end lost 5 bases, the J end lost 2 bases, and 8 bases lay between the germline ends. This CDR3 comprises 13 residues. The germline CDR1 and CDR2 sequences are SEHNR and FQNEAQ (reference sequence). CDR3 nucleotides: TGTGCCAGCAGCCCAGAAGTCACAGATACGCAGTATTTT. Protein: CASSPEVTDTQYF. Using reference TRBV7-9 and TRBJ2-3 for the parts outside the CDR3, the full variable domain is DTGVSQNPRHKITKRGQNVTFRCDPISEHNRLYWYRQTLGQGPEFLTYFQNEAQLEKSRLLSDRFSAERPKGSFSTLEIQRTEQGDSAMYLCASSPEVTDTQYFGPGTRLTVL.

V gene TRBV2 combines with J gene TRBJ1-4, with D hard to call. The CDR3 is 15 residues long. Germline CDR1 is SNHLY and CDR2 is FYNNEI. The V and J ends lost 5 bases and 0 bases respectively, with 10 bases between them. In DNA, the CDR3 is TGTGCCAGCAGTAGGGAGCACCCAACTAATGAAAAACTGTTTTTT. Translation gives CASSREHPTNEKLFF.

The chain joins TRBV11-2 to TRBJ1-6; TRBD1 aligns across 8 bases. V gave up 5 bases and J gave up 6 bases; unmatched junction bases: 9. The CDR3 is 16 residues long. Germline CDR1 SGHAT, CDR2 FQNNGV. The CDR3 region is CASSLRTGNPNSPLHF. The CDR3 DNA reads TGTGCCAGCAGCCTCAGGACAGGGAACCCTAATTCACCCCTCCACTTT.

The chain has TRBV6-4 and TRBJ2-2; the match to TRBD2 covers 10 bases. From germline, CDR1 is MRHNA and CDR2 SNTAGT. V dropped 0 bases and J dropped 8; count of bases not matched to a gene: 6. The CDR3 has 16 amino acids. CDR3 DNA: TGTGCCAGCAGTGACTCCAGGCTAGCGGGGGTGGGGGAGCTGTTTTTT. Translated: CASSDSRLAGVGELFF.